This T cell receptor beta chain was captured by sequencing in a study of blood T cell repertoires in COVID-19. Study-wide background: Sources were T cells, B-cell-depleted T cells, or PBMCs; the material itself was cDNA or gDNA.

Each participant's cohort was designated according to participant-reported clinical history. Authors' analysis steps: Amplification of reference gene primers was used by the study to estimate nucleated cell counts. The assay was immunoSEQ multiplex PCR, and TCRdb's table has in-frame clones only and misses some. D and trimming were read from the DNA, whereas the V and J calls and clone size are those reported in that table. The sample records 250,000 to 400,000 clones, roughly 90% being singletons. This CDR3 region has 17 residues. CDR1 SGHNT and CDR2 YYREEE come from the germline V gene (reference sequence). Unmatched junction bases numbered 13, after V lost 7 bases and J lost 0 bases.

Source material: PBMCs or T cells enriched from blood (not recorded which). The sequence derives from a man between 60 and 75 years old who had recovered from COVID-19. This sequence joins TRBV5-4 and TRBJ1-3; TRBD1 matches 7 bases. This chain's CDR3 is CASGQTGTASSGNTIYF. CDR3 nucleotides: TGTGCCAGCGGACAAACCGGGACAGCGAGCTCTGGAAACACCATATATTTT. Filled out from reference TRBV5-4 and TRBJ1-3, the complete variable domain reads ETGVTQSPTHLIKTRGQQVTLRCSSQSGHNTVSWYQQALGQGPQFIFQYYREEENGRGNFPPRFSGLQFPNYSSELNVNALELDDSALYLCASGQTGTASSGNTIYFGEGSWLTVV.